Each of the 12 T cell receptor beta chains below was sequenced from the same sample in a study of T cells in localized non-small cell lung cancer. The method was immunoSEQ multiplex PCR; TCRdb's version includes in-frame clones alone and lacks a portion of them. In the table there are 45,000 to 60,000 clones, about 85% of which are singletons. The starting material was PBMCs, obtained before any cancer treatment. The receptors were sampled from a man between 35 and 75 years old with stage II lung adenocarcinoma.

This clone was seen a few times. The chain has TRBV5-8 and TRBJ2-5; no firm D call. Germline assignment: CDR1 SGHTS and CDR2 YDEGEE. The V end was cut by 4 bases, the J end by 9 bases, with 13 bases between. The CDR3 runs to 12 residues. CDR3 nucleotides: TGTGCCAGCAGCGAAGGGTTGGGGTCCCAGTACTTC. This encodes CASSEGLGSQYF.

This chain links TRBV21-1 with TRBJ2-4; the table's D call of TRBD2 was not tested on the DNA. TRBV21-1 has pseudogene status. CDR3 size: 15 residues. The CDR3 spells CASSTVAVSQNIQYF. The CDR3 bases are TGTGCCAGCAGCACCGTGGCGGTGAGTCAAAACATTCAGTACTTC.

The V call is TRBV11-1, the J call TRBJ2-2; TRBD1 matches 9 bases. The junction had 9 bases not matched to a gene; V was cut back by 4 bases and J by 6 bases. There are 16 residues in the CDR3. The germline gives CDR1 SGHAT, CDR2 FQDESV (reference sequence). The CDR3 spells CASSSGQGLVAGELFF. The CDR3, as DNA: TGTGCCAGCAGCTCCGGACAGGGGTTGGTGGCCGGGGAGCTGTTTTTT.

The J gene is TRBJ1-3, the V gene TRBV5-1; D gene ambiguous. The CDR3 extends over 15 amino acids. Per germline, CDR1 SGHRS and CDR2 YFSETQ. Trimming took off 3 bases at V and 1 base at J, with 11 bases between the two ends. The CDR3 is CASSSTTGSGNTIYF. The CDR3 coding sequence is TGCGCCAGCAGCTCTACGACCGGTTCTGGAAACACCATATATTTT.

This rearrangement joins TRBV7-8 to TRBJ1-4; weak D call: TRBD1 (5 bases). This CDR3 region has 17 residues. Germline V gives CDR1 SGHVS, CDR2 FQNEAQ. V shed 2 bases and J shed 0 bases, with 13 bases lying between them. As DNA, the CDR3 is TGTGCCAGCAGCTTAAGGGACGGACTCGCAACTAATGAAAAACTGTTTTTT. Translation: CASSLRDGLATNEKLFF.

The rearrangement joins TRBV19 to TRBJ2-2, with D tentatively TRBD1 or TRBD2 (5 bases each). V lost 3 bases and J 4 bases, leaving 12 bases between the germline ends. CDR3 size: 15 residues. CDR1 is LNHDA, CDR2 SQIVND, per germline (reference sequence). The CDR3 reads CASSIRGVGTGELFF. In nucleotides, the CDR3 is TGTGCCAGTAGTATCAGAGGGGTTGGCACCGGGGAGCTGTTTTTT.

The V call is TRBV19, the J call TRBJ1-2, with D uncertain. Germline V gene sequence: CDR1 LNHDA, CDR2 SQIVND (reference sequence). V was trimmed by 5 bases and J by 4 bases, leaving 20 bases between them. The CDR3 is made up of 16 amino acids. DNA for the CDR3: TGTGCCAGTAGTTCACCACAAACAGCAAACCTCTATGGCTACACCTTC. Its translation: CASSSPQTANLYGYTF.

The chain joins TRBV19 to TRBJ2-1; D might be TRBD2 (5 bases). This CDR3 region has 12 residues. The germline V gene encodes CDR1 LNHDA and CDR2 SQIVND (reference sequence). V lost 7 bases and J 4 bases, leaving 8 bases between the germline ends. CDR3 loop: CASTDSYNEQFF. In DNA form, the CDR3 reads TGTGCCAGTACGGACTCGTACAATGAGCAGTTCTTC. The whole variable domain, remainder taken from reference TRBV19 and TRBJ2-1, is DGGITQSPKYLFRKEGQNVTLSCEQNLNHDAMYWYRQDPGQGLRLIYYSQIVNDFQKGDIAEGYSVSREKKESFPLTVTSAQKNPTAFYLCASTDSYNEQFFGPGTRLTVL.

The chain is built from TRBV6-5 and TRBJ2-2; D remains ambiguous. Per germline, CDR1 MNHEY and CDR2 SVGAGI. This CDR3 spans 14 amino acids. Trimming pared 5 bases from V and 1 base from J, leaving 8 bases between. CDR3 amino acids: CASSRNGNTGELFF. In nucleotides, the CDR3 is TGTGCCAGCAGTCGAAATGGGAACACCGGGGAGCTGTTTTTT.

A few counts support this clone. This rearrangement joins TRBV19 to TRBJ1-1; 8 positions match TRBD1. This CDR3 contains 12 residues. The V gene end was trimmed by 8 bases and the J gene end by 4 bases; junction bases not matched to a gene: 3. Germline V gives CDR1 LNHDA, CDR2 SQIVND (reference sequence). The CDR3 sequence is CASRDRTTEAFF. CDR3 DNA: TGTGCCAGTCGGGACAGGACCACTGAAGCTTTCTTT.

The chain joins TRBV19 to TRBJ1-6; 8 nucleotides agree with TRBD1. CDR1 is LNHDA and CDR2 is SQIVND in the germline V gene (reference sequence). Trimming removed 7 bases from V and 5 bases from J; junction bases left unmatched: 7. The CDR3 consists of 15 residues. CDR3 DNA sequence: TGTGCCAGTACCGACAGGGGCGAGCATAATTCACCCCTCCACTTT. Residues: CASTDRGEHNSPLHF.

This clone was recorded once. V gene TRBV7-6 combines with J gene TRBJ1-3; D ambiguous. The CDR3 covers 17 residues. The V gene's germline CDR1 is SGHVS and CDR2 FNYEAQ. V was cut by 2 bases and J by 0 bases, with 14 bases left in between. The CDR3 bases are TGTGCCAGCAGCTTATTCCCGGCTAAAGACTCTGGAAACACCATATATTTT. Amino acid sequence: CASSLFPAKDSGNTIYF.